Listed below are T cell receptor beta chains from one sample, sequenced in a study of immune evolution from preneoplasia to lung adenocarcinoma. This table comes from immunoSEQ multiplex PCR, and its TCRdb copy is limited to in-frame clones, with some not included. The sample consists of around 21,000 clones, around three quarters of them appearing once. Material for sequencing was FFPE invasive lung adenocarcinoma tissue. These receptors all come from a person between 55 and 69 years old with lung adenocarcinoma. Each CDR3 is given with its conserved first and last residue. The D gene is left open where the match is weak. Only part of the rows carry a size: once, few, many, or a class if the clone is expanded.

D gene,clone size,V gene,J gene,CDR3 DNA,CDR3 protein
.,medium-sized,TRBV19,TRBJ2-1,TGTGCCAGTAGTATTGGGAGGGGGTACAATGAGCAGTTCTTC,CASSIGRGYNEQFF
TRBD2,few,TRBV5-4,TRBJ2-7,TGTGCCAGCAGCCGAGGGGCGGGAGTCGCCTACGAGCAGTACTTC,CASSRGAGVAYEQYF
TRBD1,.,TRBV4-2,TRBJ1-4,TGTGCCAGCACCGGAACCGGGACAGGGAATGAAAAACTGTTTTTT,CASTGTGTGNEKLFF
.,.,TRBV5-1,TRBJ1-2,TGCGCCAGCAGCGGGACCGGCGGGCAGGGACTTAGACTTAACTATGGCTACACCTTC,CASSGTGGQGLRLNYGYTF
.,once,TRBV28,TRBJ1-5,TGTGCCAGCACCGTAGATGGGGCTTCGGGCAATCAGCCCCAGCATTTT,CASTVDGASGNQPQHF
.,few,TRBV2,TRBJ2-2,TGTGCCAGCAGTGATAAGGGACCACACACCGGGGAGCTGTTTTTT,CASSDKGPHTGELFF
TRBD2,few,TRBV7-2,TRBJ2-3,TGTGCCAGCAGCATTATCTCCCCCAGACTAGCGGGGGGCACAGATACGCAGTATTTT,CASSIISPRLAGGTDTQYF
.,once,TRBV5-1,TRBJ2-2,TGCGCCAGCACCCTACTCTTGAACACCGGGGAGCTGTTTTTT,CASTLLLNTGELFF
.,.,TRBV28,TRBJ2-2,TGTGCCAGCAGTCGACACCAAACCGGGGAGCTGTTTTTT,CASSRHQTGELFF
.,.,TRBV19,TRBJ1-3,TGTGCCAGTAGGAGGGACACAAACTCTGGAAACACCATATATTTT,CASRRDTNSGNTIYF
.,.,TRBV28,TRBJ1-2,TGTGCCAGCAGTCCGGACCCGAGAGGATTCGGCTACACCTTC,CASSPDPRGFGYTF
.,.,TRBV28,TRBJ1-4,TGTGCCAGCAGTGCCCACTCTGGAGGGCAGGAAAAACTGTTTTTT,CASSAHSGGQEKLFF
TRBD2,.,TRBV7-3,TRBJ2-2,TGTGCCAGCAGCCCCTATGGGGGAGGGACCGGGGAGCTGTTTTTT,CASSPYGGGTGELFF
.,.,TRBV11-2,TRBJ2-1,TGTGCCAGCAGCTCGACCAGCAGGGTTAGAGATGAGCAGTTCTTC,CASSSTSRVRDEQFF
.,.,TRBV5-1,TRBJ2-2,TGCGCCAGCAGCTTGCCCAAGTCCGACACCGGGGAGCTGTTTTTT,CASSLPKSDTGELFF
TRBD1,.,TRBV6-5,TRBJ2-7,TGTGCCAGCGCGTATAGGGACAGGGTACTCGAGCAGTACTTC,CASAYRDRVLEQYF
.,once,TRBV19,TRBJ1-1,TGTGCCAGTAGTGCGTCCGGGACTCCGAACACTGAAGCTTTCTTT,CASSASGTPNTEAFF
TRBD1,.,TRBV18,TRBJ2-5,TGTGCCAGCTCACCACCCGGTACAGGGGGCGCGAAGACCCAGTACTTC,CASSPPGTGGAKTQYF
.,.,TRBV2,TRBJ2-5,TGTGCCAGCGGGGTCGGGACCCAGTACTTC,CASGVGTQYF
TRBD2,.,TRBV7-2,TRBJ2-7,TGTGCCAGCAGCAATACAAGCGGGAGCTGGTACGAGCAGTACTTC,CASSNTSGSWYEQYF
.,.,TRBV19,TRBJ2-2,TGTGCCGCTAACGGGAGTATCGTTTTGAACACCGGGGAGCTGTTTTTT,CAANGSIVLNTGELFF
TRBD2,.,TRBV5-1,TRBJ2-2,TGCGCCAGCAGCTTAGCGGGGGGGAACACCGGGGAGCTGTTTTTT,CASSLAGGNTGELFF
.,.,TRBV6-1,TRBJ2-7,TGTGCCAGCTCCTACCGGGGCGACGAGGGCTACGAGCAGTACTTC,CASSYRGDEGYEQYF
TRBD1,.,TRBV18,TRBJ1-1,TGTGCCAGCTCTACAGGGGGCGGGACTGAAGCTTTCTTT,CASSTGGGTEAFF
.,.,TRBV5-1,TRBJ2-5,TGCGCCAGCAGCTTGGCCACGTCGTTGCAGGCAGAGACCCAGTACTTC,CASSLATSLQAETQYF
.,.,TRBV7-9,TRBJ2-7,TGTGCCAGCAGTGGCCTCTCCTACGAGCAGTACTTC,CASSGLSYEQYF
TRBD1,.,TRBV5-1,TRBJ2-3,TGCGCCAGCAGCTTGGGACAGGGTGCAGATACGCAGTATTTT,CASSLGQGADTQYF
TRBD2,.,TRBV7-9,TRBJ2-7,TGTGCCAGCAGCCTTAGCGGGGAGCCCTCCTACGAGCAGTACTTC,CASSLSGEPSYEQYF
TRBD1,.,TRBV6-5,TRBJ1-2,TGTGCCAGCAGGGGACAGTCCCGTGAAGGCTACACCTTC,CASRGQSREGYTF
.,.,TRBV7-2,TRBJ2-2,TGTGCCAGCAGCTTAGCGGGAGGGGGAAGGAACACCGGGGAGCTGTTTTTT,CASSLAGGGRNTGELFF
TRBD2,.,TRBV27,TRBJ2-1,TGTGCCACATCTACTAGCGGAGAGTCCTACAATGAGCAGTTCTTC,CATSTSGESYNEQFF
.,.,TRBV18,TRBJ1-5,TGTGCCAGCTCACCGAACCCACCGAATAGCAATCAGCCCCAGCATTTT,CASSPNPPNSNQPQHF
.,.,TRBV18,TRBJ1-4,TGTGCCAGCTCACGAGATGTTAATGAAAAACTGTTTTTT,CASSRDVNEKLFF
.,.,TRBV2,TRBJ2-2,TGTGCCAGCACTACATCACTTGAGCGAATCGCGAACACCGGGGAGCTGTTTTTT,CASTTSLERIANTGELFF
.,few,TRBV5-1,TRBJ1-1,TGCGCCAGCAGCTTAGACGGAATGAACACTGAAGCTTTCTTT,CASSLDGMNTEAFF
.,.,TRBV7-2,TRBJ2-1,TGTGCCAGCAGCTTATTTCCGGACTCGGTGCTGTTCTTC,CASSLFPDSVLFF
TRBD2,.,TRBV6-6,TRBJ2-1,TGTGCCAGCAGTTATTGGCTAGCGGGACACAATGAGCAGTTCTTC,CASSYWLAGHNEQFF
.,.,TRBV5-1,TRBJ2-7,TGCGCCAGCACAAAGGACGGCGCTGGGTTGTCTTACGAGCAGTACTTC,CASTKDGAGLSYEQYF
TRBD1,.,TRBV6-5,TRBJ1-2,TGTGCCAGCAGTTACACCCAACAGGGGCGATATGGCTACACCTTC,CASSYTQQGRYGYTF
.,.,TRBV27,TRBJ2-7,TGTGCCAGCAGTTTAATCCCCACCTCCAGCGAGCAGTACTTC,CASSLIPTSSEQYF